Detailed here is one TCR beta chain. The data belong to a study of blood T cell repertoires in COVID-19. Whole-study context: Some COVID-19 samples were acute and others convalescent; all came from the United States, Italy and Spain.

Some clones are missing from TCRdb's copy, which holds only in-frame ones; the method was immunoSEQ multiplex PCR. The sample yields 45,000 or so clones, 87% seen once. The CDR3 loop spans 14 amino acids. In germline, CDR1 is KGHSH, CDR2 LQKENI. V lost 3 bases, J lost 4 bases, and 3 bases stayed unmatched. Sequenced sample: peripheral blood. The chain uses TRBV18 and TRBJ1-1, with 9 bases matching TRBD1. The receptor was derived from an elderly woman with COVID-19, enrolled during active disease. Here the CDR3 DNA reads TGTGCCAGCTCACCGGGACAGGGATTCACTGAAGCTTTCTTT. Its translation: CASSPGQGFTEAFF.